This TCR beta chain was sequenced in a study of identifying expanded T cells in peripheral blood. About this clone: Its antigen is currently unknown.

No infections or other immune events were documented during collection. Germline V gene data show CDR1 as SGDLS and CDR2 as YYNGEE. Trimming left V 6 bases short and J 2 bases short, with 14 bases between. The CDR3 is 14 amino acids. TCRdb keeps only in-frame clones here, not all; method: immunoSEQ multiplex PCR. This table has some 100,000 clones, about 90% appearing once. Study-wide findings and caveats: About 1.2 clones differed between technical replicates, versus approximately 17 and 20 over time. Clone count variance between roughly two-week samples rose with total template count.

This sequence joins TRBV9 and TRBJ1-1, with a weak D call TRBD1 (6 bases). Sequencing input: blood. The TCR sequence derives from a person aged 18-69 years in good health. The DNA for the CDR3 is TGTGCCAGCACCCCCGGGGGCGGAAACACTGAAGCTTTCTTT. The encoded protein is CASTPGGGNTEAFF.